This TCR beta chain was recorded in a study of blood T cell repertoires in COVID-19. Study summary: Sources were T cells, B-cell-depleted T cells, or PBMCs; the material itself was cDNA or gDNA.

The authors' processing: Estimated nucleated cell counts came from reference gene primer amplification. Using immunoSEQ multiplex PCR, the repertoire was profiled, and TCRdb retains in-frame clones only, with some absent. That table gives V, J and clone size, and the DNA gave D and trimming. The table shows over 250,000 clones, with roughly 90% occurring only once. The CDR3 spans 13 residues. Trimming cost V 5 bases and J 8 bases; bases outside gene matches: 7. Germline V CDR1 and CDR2: SNHLY, FYNNEI. Sequencing was carried out using peripheral blood. The sequence came from a man aged 55 to 70 who had recovered from COVID-19. The chain has TRBV2 and TRBJ1-2, with 8 bases fitting TRBD1. DNA of the CDR3: TGTGCCAGCAGTACTCGACAGGGGAACGGCTACACCTTC. Protein sequence: CASSTRQGNGYTF.